This T cell receptor (beta chain) was identified during a study of blood T cell repertoires in COVID-19 (dated by TCRdb to the early 2020s). Describing the broader study: The collaborator samples originated in the United States, Italy and Spain and spanned the acute and convalescent phases of COVID-19. The prospective study material was composed of cDNA or gDNA derived from T cells, B-cell-depleted T cells, or PBMCs. Subjects who had been exposed to COVID-19, were actively infected with it, or had recovered from it provided the deeply sampled blood TCRbeta repertoires that made up the dataset. A freely available public database, intended as a resource for researchers studying the immune response to SARS-CoV-2, is where the repertoires were released. Samples were obtained from the ongoing ImmuneRACE study (first 160 participants) and from 1,254 subjects provided by 6 global collaborators. The sample metadata nearly always contained a de-identified subject ID, COVID-19 status, age in years and sex. Where available, HLA class I and class II types were taken from metadata supplied by the sample provider and were not determined by assay-based typing. Findings and caveats that apply to the study as a whole: Clinical and demographic metadata were provided uncurated, with the amount varying by source and participant.

The immunoSEQ Assay, a bias-controlled multiplex PCR, was used to amplify TCRbeta CDR3 regions from genomic DNA. The published analysis was carried out like this. The number of nucleated cells in each sample was estimated by amplification of reference gene primers within the assay. To quantify the absolute abundance of each unique TCRbeta CDR3 rearrangement, sequence reads were collapsed and filtered. For each sample, productive Simpson clonality was calculated by taking the square root of Simpson's diversity index across productive rearrangements. The clones in this table, taken by TCRdb from immuneACCESS, are in-frame only. Not every clone is retained; where verified, under half of the shortfall comes from an unresolved V gene, and the cause of the rest is unknown. Clone size and the V and J calls come from that table; the DNA yielded D and trimming. Across this sample there are about 280,000 clones, with 86% seen only once. The top ten hold about 1.9% of the sample.

The germline ends are 10 bases apart after V is trimmed by 2 bases and J by 4 bases. The germline V gene encodes CDR1 SGHRS and CDR2 YFSETQ. The CDR3, cysteine through phenylalanine, is 14 amino acids long. The CDR3 DNA has 42 bases and is translated from base 1. Samples from volunteer blood donors who had recovered from COVID-19 were contributed by a second Seattle source. Whole blood was collected in K2EDTA tubes by collaborating institutions according to the institutions' own protocols. For TCRbeta analysis, collaborators shipped samples as frozen whole blood, isolated PBMCs, or DNA extracted from either of those sample types. Details on this clone: Which antigen it targets is not known. Nothing much larger sits one base from this clone, and base qualities are not available.

This receptor was identified in a young woman who had recovered from COVID-19. Specimen: peripheral blood. Rearrangement joined TRBV5-1 to TRBJ2-1; possibly the D gene is TRBD2, per 6 matching bases. The CDR3 loop reads CASSFQGGYNEQFF. The bases read TGCGCCAGCAGCTTCCAGGGAGGTTACAATGAGCAGTTCTTC.